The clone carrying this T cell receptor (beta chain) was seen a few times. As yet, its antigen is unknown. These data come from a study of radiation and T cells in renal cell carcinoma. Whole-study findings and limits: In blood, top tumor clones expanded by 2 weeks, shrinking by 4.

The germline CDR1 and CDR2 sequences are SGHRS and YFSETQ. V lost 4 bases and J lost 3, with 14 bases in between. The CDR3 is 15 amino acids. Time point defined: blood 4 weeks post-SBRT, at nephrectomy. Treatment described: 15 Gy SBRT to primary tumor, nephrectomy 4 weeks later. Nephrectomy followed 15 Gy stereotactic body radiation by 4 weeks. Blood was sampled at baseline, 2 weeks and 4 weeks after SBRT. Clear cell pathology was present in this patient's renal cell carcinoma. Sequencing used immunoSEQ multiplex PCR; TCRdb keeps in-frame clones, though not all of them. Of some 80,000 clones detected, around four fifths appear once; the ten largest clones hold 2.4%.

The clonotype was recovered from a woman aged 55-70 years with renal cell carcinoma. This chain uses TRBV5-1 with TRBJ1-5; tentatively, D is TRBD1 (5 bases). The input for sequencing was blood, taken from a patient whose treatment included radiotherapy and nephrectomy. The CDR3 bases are TGCGCCAGCAGCCCAACGGGGACGGACAATCAGCCCCAGCATTTT. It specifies CASSPTGTDNQPQHF.